This is a list of T cell receptor beta chains from one sample in a study of T cells in Graves' hyperthyroidism and ophthalmopathy. One entry per CDR3 protein, called by TCRdb with MiXCR from the multiplex PCR reads. The sample consists of about 520,000 distinct CDR3 sequences, approximately 25% of them appearing once. Sequences were obtained from blood. All receptors derive from a woman in her twenties or thirties with Graves' ophthalmopathy. The CDR3 runs from the conserved cysteine through the conserved F or W. A D gene is named only where the DNA matches it firmly. Clone size is given for some rows only: seen once, a few or many times, or a class if the clone is expanded.

>-|-|TRBV5-1|TRBJ1-5
TGCGCCAGCAGCGTAACCCCCTTGGGGCTGGTTGGTCAGCCCCAGCATTTT
CASSVTPLGLVGQPQHF
>-|many|TRBV7-2|TRBJ2-7
TGTGCCAGCAGCTTAGCGCGGGTTTCCGAGCAGTACTTC
CASSLARVSEQYF
>TRBD1|-|TRBV6-5|TRBJ1-1
TGTGCCAGCAGTTACTCGAGGGGCTGGGGGACAGACACTGAAGCTTTCTTT
CASSYSRGWGTDTEAFF
>-|once|TRBV11-2|TRBJ1-2
TGTGCCAGCAGCAAAGTTGGCAGCTACACCTTC
CASSKVGSYTF
>TRBD1|many|TRBV6-1|TRBJ2-7
TGTGCCAGCAGTGATGGGGGACAGGGAAACTCCTACGAGCAGTACTTC
CASSDGGQGNSYEQYF
>TRBD2|-|TRBV20-1|TRBJ2-7
TGCAGTGCCCCCGGACTAGGAGCAGACGAGCAGTACTTC
CSAPGLGADEQYF
>-|-|TRBV13|TRBJ2-7
TGTGCCAGCAGCCTCCTCCAATGGGACGAGCAGTACTTC
CASSLLQWDEQYF
>-|many|TRBV27|TRBJ1-1
TGTGCCAGTAGAAACAGGGTGGAAGCTTTCTTT
CASRNRVEAFF
>-|many|TRBV7-2|TRBJ2-7
TGTGCCAGCAGCTTAGTTGGCCAGCCATTCTCCTACGAGCAGTACTTC
CASSLVGQPFSYEQYF
>-|many|TRBV27|TRBJ2-7
TGTGCCAGCAGTTCGTCGGACGCCCTATCCGAGCAGTACTTC
CASSSSDALSEQYF
>-|many|TRBV4-1|TRBJ1-2
TGCGCCAGCAGCCAAGGCCTGGGACAACGAACTTTCTATGGCTACACCTTC
CASSQGLGQRTFYGYTF
>-|-|TRBV6-1|TRBJ2-7
TGTGCCAGCAGTGAGGTACAGCCGATCTACGAGCAGTACTTC
CASSEVQPIYEQYF
>-|few|TRBV5-1|TRBJ2-5
TGCGCCAGCAGCTTGACGACAGGACACCAAGAGACCCAGTACTTC
CASSLTTGHQETQYF
>-|-|TRBV7-8|TRBJ1-2
TGTGCCAGCAGCCCAGCCCCTCAGGGTTATGGCTACACCTTC
CASSPAPQGYGYTF
>TRBD1|many|TRBV5-1|TRBJ1-1
TGCGCCAGCAGCGTGGGACAGCCGAACACTGAAGCTTTCTTT
CASSVGQPNTEAFF
>-|many|TRBV27|TRBJ2-6
TGTGCCAGCAGTTTCAGGTCGCCTGGGGCCAACGTCCTGACTTTC
CASSFRSPGANVLTF
>-|-|TRBV29-1|TRBJ2-7
TGCAGCGTTGAAGGTAACGGCCCCTACGAGCAGTACTTC
CSVEGNGPYEQYF
>-|-|TRBV6-1|TRBJ2-2
TGTGCCAGCGCCCTCGGGCAGGCGGACACCGGGGAGCTGTTTTTT
CASALGQADTGELFF
>TRBD1|many|TRBV6-5|TRBJ2-7
TGTGCCAGCAGTTACTCGGGACAGTCATACGAGCAGTACTTC
CASSYSGQSYEQYF
>-|-|TRBV20-1|TRBJ1-1
TGCAGTGCCCCCACAGAAATGAACACTGAAGCTTTCTTT
CSAPTEMNTEAFF
>-|many|TRBV20-1|TRBJ2-7
TGCAGTGCTAGTGTCACGCGGGGGCAATCCTACGAGCAGTACTTC
CSASVTRGQSYEQYF
>-|many|TRBV5-8|TRBJ1-2
TGTGCCAGCAGCTTGGTCAAGGCCTATGGCTACACCTTC
CASSLVKAYGYTF
>-|many|TRBV11-2|TRBJ1-2
TGTGCCAGCAGCTCCCTCGGGACGGTTTACTATGGCTACACCTTC
CASSSLGTVYYGYTF
>-|-|TRBV4-2|TRBJ1-2
TGTGCCAGCAGCCAAGAAGGATACAGGATTAACTATGGCTACACCTTC
CASSQEGYRINYGYTF
>-|-|TRBV6-2/TRBV6-3|TRBJ1-1
TGTGCCAGCAGTTACGCGGGTATCGCTGAAGCTTTCTTT
CASSYAGIAEAFF
>-|many|TRBV2|TRBJ1-1
TGTGCCACACAAGGGCAGGGCCAATCTGAAGCTTTCTTT
CATQGQGQSEAFF
>TRBD1|-|TRBV6-1|TRBJ1-1
TGTGCCAGTAGGACAGGGAGGTCCTTCTTT
CASRTGRSFF
>-|many|TRBV20-1|TRBJ1-1
TGCAGGGGTCCCGGCGGGACTGAAGCTTTCTTT
CRGPGGTEAFF
>-|many|TRBV24-1|TRBJ1-5
TGTGCCACCAGTGGCGGCGGCAATCAGCCCCAGCATTTT
CATSGGGNQPQHF
>-|many|TRBV19|TRBJ1-5
TGTGCCAGTACCAGTGGGACAAATAATCAGCCCCAGCATTTT
CASTSGTNNQPQHF
>TRBD1|many|TRBV6-1|TRBJ1-5
TGTGCCAGCAGTACGGGACAGGGCAATCAGCCCCAGCATTTT
CASSTGQGNQPQHF
>TRBD1|few|TRBV30|TRBJ1-2
TGTGCCTGGAGTGATACCGGGACAGGGAGTGGCTACACCTTC
CAWSDTGTGSGYTF
>-|-|TRBV6-1|TRBJ2-3
TGTGCCAGCAGTCAGCCATGGGGCACAGATACGCAGTATTTT
CASSQPWGTDTQYF
>TRBD2|-|TRBV11-2|TRBJ2-5
TGTGCCAGCAGAAGAGGGACTAGCGGGGCCGTATACCAAGAGACCCAGTACTTC
CASRRGTSGAVYQETQYF
>TRBD2|many|TRBV2|TRBJ2-2
TGTGCCAGCACCGGTTCTAGCGGGGGTTCCGGGGAGCTGTTTTTT
CASTGSSGGSGELFF
>-|many|TRBV28|TRBJ2-5
TGTGCCAGCAGTTTATATCACGGGACCCAGTACTTC
CASSLYHGTQYF
>-|-|TRBV9|TRBJ2-7
TGTGCCAGCAGCGTAGGTCCTCTGGTTGGGGGTGGCAGGAACTACGAGCAGTACTTC
CASSVGPLVGGGRNYEQYF
>-|few|TRBV3-1|TRBJ2-7
TGTGCCAGCAGCCAAGTGGAAAACAGGGTAAACTCCTACGAGCAGTACTTC
CASSQVENRVNSYEQYF
>-|-|TRBV6-1|TRBJ1-5
TGTGCCAGCAGTGAAACTCTCGGCAACAATCAGCCCCATCATTTT
CASSETLGNNQPHHF
>-|many|TRBV19|TRBJ2-2
TGTGCCAGTTACTCGGGTATCACCGGGGAGCTGTTTTTT
CASYSGITGELFF
>-|-|TRBV6-1|TRBJ2-2
TGTGCCAGCAGTGGAGGAGACGGGGCCGGGGAGCTGTTTTTT
CASSGGDGAGELFF
>TRBD1|few|TRBV12-3/TRBV12-4|TRBJ1-5
TGTGCCAGCAGTTTTCTGGACAGGGTGTACCAGCCCCAGCATTTT
CASSFLDRVYQPQHF
>-|many|TRBV10-3|TRBJ1-5
TGTGCCATCAGCCAAGATAGCAATCAGCCCCAGCATTTT
CAISQDSNQPQHF
>-|many|TRBV11-2|TRBJ1-6
TGTGCCAGCAGCTTACAGGTTTCACCCCTCCACTTT
CASSLQVSPLHF